This T cell receptor beta chain was recovered during a study of cytomegalovirus exposure and HLA in healthy donors. Looking at the study overall: Genotyping of more than 300 donors showed that 80% to 85% belonged to the Caucasian-associated ancestry cluster. Study conclusions and caveats: As was reported, the classifier diagnosed cytomegalovirus status with high specificity and sensitivity. Rates of TCR association differed by HLA locus in a later analysis, with DRB1 highest and HLA-C lowest. Cytomegalovirus association was listed for about 150 TCR beta chains.

With regard to this clone: The target antigen is unknown.

The PCR ran on 60 Vbeta and 13 Jbeta primers. Sequenced by immunoSEQ multiplex PCR; TCRdb stores in-frame clones only, minus some. The repertoire holds roughly 100,000 clones, with around 80% as singletons. The CDR3 has 18 residues. V lost 5 bases to trimming and J lost 4 bases; unmatched junction nucleotides: 12. Germline V gene data show CDR1 as SGHTA and CDR2 as FQGNSA. This receptor was taken from a man aged 18 to 29 in good health and CMV-seropositive. Sequencing was done on a sample of PBMCs. This chain connects TRBV7-2 to TRBJ2-7, with 15 bases that match TRBD2. The CDR3 sequence is CASSPQPGTSGGPYEQYF. In DNA, the CDR3 is TGTGCCAGCAGCCCTCAGCCCGGGACTAGCGGGGGGCCTTACGAGCAGTACTTC. The complete variable domain, with remaining parts taken from reference TRBV7-2 and TRBJ2-7, reads GAGVSQSPSNKVTEKGKDVELRCDPISGHTALYWYRQSLGQGLEFLIYFQGNSAPDKSGLPSDRFSAERTGGSVSTLTIQRTQQEDSAVYLCASSPQPGTSGGPYEQYFGPGTRLTVT.